Sequencing of this T cell receptor (beta chain) was carried out in a study of T cells after somatic rescue of genetic block. Measured with immunoSEQ multiplex PCR; TCRdb has only the in-frame clones, and not every one. The sample has 60,000 to 75,000 clones; under 95% are singletons. This clone was counted a single time. Trimming removed 5 bases from V and 4 bases from J, with 13 bases in between. The V gene's germline CDR1 is MNHEY and CDR2 SVGAGI. The CDR3 extends over 14 amino acids. This clonotype originated in a man aged 40-49 years. Sequencing was performed on peripheral blood mononuclear cells (PBMCs). The J gene is TRBJ2-3, the V gene TRBV6-5, with a tentative D call TRBD1 (6 bases). CDR3 amino acids: CASSPRGAADTQYF. In DNA, the CDR3 is TGTGCCAGCAGTCCCAGGGGTGCCGCAGATACGCAGTATTTT.